The 3 T cell receptor beta chains in this list originate from one sample, sequenced in a study of T cells in tumors after PD-1 blockade. Produced via immunoSEQ multiplex PCR; TCRdb's table is partial and in-frame only. Here the sample spans 15,000 or so clones, 82% being singletons. Specimen: PBMCs, collected after anti-PD-1 treatment. The source is a human donor with basal cell carcinoma.

This chain connects TRBV30 to TRBJ2-7, with D maybe TRBD1 (5 bases). CDR3 length: 13 amino acids. V lost 4 bases and J lost 4, with 14 bases in between. From germline, CDR1 is GTSNPN and CDR2 SVGIG (reference sequence). The CDR3 nucleotides are TGTGCCTGGACCCCATCAGGGTCATACGAGCAGTACTTC. It encodes CAWTPSGSYEQYF.

The V call is TRBV19, the J call TRBJ2-1, with TRBD2 matching 15 bases. CDR1 is LNHDA, CDR2 SQIVND, per germline (reference sequence). Trimming removed 6 bases from V and 2 bases from J; junction bases left unmatched: 2. The CDR3 covers 16 residues. CDR3 protein: CASSGLAGGAYNEQFF. As DNA, the CDR3 is TGTGCCAGTAGCGGACTAGCGGGAGGGGCCTACAATGAGCAGTTCTTC. The variable domain in full, completed from reference TRBV19 and TRBJ2-1, reads DGGITQSPKYLFRKEGQNVTLSCEQNLNHDAMYWYRQDPGQGLRLIYYSQIVNDFQKGDIAEGYSVSREKKESFPLTVTSAQKNPTAFYLCASSGLAGGAYNEQFFGPGTRLTVL.

The rearrangement joins TRBV13 to TRBJ2-7; TRBD2 agrees at 10 bases. The CDR3 loop spans 17 amino acids. Per germline, CDR1 PRHDT and CDR2 FYEKMQ (reference sequence). Trimming took 1 base from V and 0 from J; bases not matched to a gene: 6. The CDR3 sequence is CASSLVTSGDSSYEQYF. DNA for the CDR3: TGTGCCAGCAGCTTAGTTACTAGCGGGGACAGCTCCTACGAGCAGTACTTC.